This T cell receptor beta chain appears in the sequencing data of a study of blood T cell repertoires in COVID-19. Clones were sequenced by immunoSEQ multiplex PCR, and TCRdb holds only the in-frame ones, with some missing. This table has 350,000 to 400,000 clones, roughly 91% appearing once. Germline V gives CDR1 MDHEN, CDR2 SYDVKM. The CDR3 spans 15 residues. With 6 bases clipped from V and 7 bases from J, the junction kept 7 bases outside the gene matches. The sequenced sample was PBMCs or T cells enriched from blood (not recorded which). This chain links TRBV28 with TRBJ1-6; the match to TRBD1 covers 9 bases. The sequence derives from a woman aged 25 to 39 who had recovered from COVID-19. The chain's CDR3 is CASRPGTGWNSPLHF. Here the CDR3 DNA reads TGTGCCAGCAGACCTGGGACAGGGTGGAATTCACCCCTCCACTTT.